This is a list of T cell receptor beta chains from one sample in a study of T cell repertoires in aging, cancer and after chemotherapy. TCRdb itself ran the multiplex PCR reads through MiXCR, one entry per CDR3 protein. Counted here are about 8,200 distinct CDR3 sequences, 25% to 40% occurring once; the ten biggest clones make up around 3.6%. What was sequenced was blood. These receptors were taken from a human donor in good health. Both conserved end residues are part of each CDR3. Fields, in order: CDR3 DNA, CDR3 protein, J gene, V gene, D gene, clone size. A D gene is named only where the DNA matches it firmly. Some rows have no size entry. The others give once, few or many, or a class for an expanded clone.

CDR3nt: TGTGCCAGCAGTCCCCGTGGGACTAATGGCTACACCTTC; CDR3aa: CASSPRGTNGYTF; j_gene: TRBJ1-2; v_gene: TRBV27; d_gene: .; abundance: .
CDR3nt: TGTGCCAGCAGTGAAATGGGCTCCTATAATTCACCCCTCCACTTT; CDR3aa: CASSEMGSYNSPLHF; j_gene: TRBJ1-6; v_gene: TRBV6-2/TRBV6-3; d_gene: .; abundance: few
CDR3nt: TGTGCCAGCAGCCCCGATTTCGACAGGGCGAATTCACCCCTCCACTTT; CDR3aa: CASSPDFDRANSPLHF; j_gene: TRBJ1-6; v_gene: TRBV5-4; d_gene: TRBD1; abundance: medium-sized
CDR3nt: TGCGCCAGCAGCCCGGACAGGAGCAATCAGCCCCAGCATTTT; CDR3aa: CASSPDRSNQPQHF; j_gene: TRBJ1-5; v_gene: TRBV5-1; d_gene: TRBD1; abundance: .
CDR3nt: TGTGCCATCAGTGGAGATGGTGAGACCCAGTACTTC; CDR3aa: CAISGDGETQYF; j_gene: TRBJ2-5; v_gene: TRBV10-3; d_gene: .; abundance: .
CDR3nt: TGTGCCAGCAGACAAGGGGGGACAGGGGGCTGGTACGAAAAACTGTTTTTT; CDR3aa: CASRQGGTGGWYEKLFF; j_gene: TRBJ1-4; v_gene: TRBV12-3/TRBV12-4; d_gene: TRBD1; abundance: .
CDR3nt: TGCAGCGTTCGGAAGGGCTCCTACAATGAGCAGTTCTTC; CDR3aa: CSVRKGSYNEQFF; j_gene: TRBJ2-1; v_gene: TRBV29-1; d_gene: .; abundance: medium-sized
CDR3nt: TGTGCCAGCAGTGAAGCGTGGGGGAGCCCGTTCCCCTCTAGAAACACCATATATTTT; CDR3aa: CASSEAWGSPFPSRNTIYF; j_gene: TRBJ1-3; v_gene: TRBV6-5; d_gene: .; abundance: few
CDR3nt: TGTGCCAGCAGGTACCTACAGGGTCCGTCACCCCTCCACTTT; CDR3aa: CASRYLQGPSPLHF; j_gene: TRBJ1-6; v_gene: TRBV6-5; d_gene: .; abundance: .
CDR3nt: TGTGCCAGCAACAGCCTCCCGGGACAGGGTTCCTACGAGCAGTACTTC; CDR3aa: CASNSLPGQGSYEQYF; j_gene: TRBJ2-7; v_gene: TRBV6-1; d_gene: TRBD1; abundance: once
CDR3nt: TGTGCCAGCAGTTACTCGGGACGGTTCACAGATACGCAGTATTTT; CDR3aa: CASSYSGRFTDTQYF; j_gene: TRBJ2-3; v_gene: TRBV6-2/TRBV6-3; d_gene: .; abundance: few
CDR3nt: TGTGCCAGCAGTCCCAACTCGCTAGCCAAAGAGACCCAGTACTTC; CDR3aa: CASSPNSLAKETQYF; j_gene: TRBJ2-5; v_gene: TRBV6-5; d_gene: .; abundance: .
CDR3nt: TGTGCCAGCAGTTTTTATCCGACAATGGGAAATCAGCCCCAGCATTTT; CDR3aa: CASSFYPTMGNQPQHF; j_gene: TRBJ1-5; v_gene: TRBV6-5; d_gene: .; abundance: .
CDR3nt: TGTGCCAGCAGCGCGAGCCCTAGACCCACAGATACGCAGTATTTT; CDR3aa: CASSASPRPTDTQYF; j_gene: TRBJ2-3; v_gene: TRBV11-2; d_gene: .; abundance: .
CDR3nt: TGTGCCAGTTGTCGGGGGGGGGCGAACACCGGGGAGCTGTTTTTT; CDR3aa: CASCRGGANTGELFF; j_gene: TRBJ2-2; v_gene: TRBV19; d_gene: TRBD2; abundance: few
CDR3nt: TGTGCCACCAGTGATCAGAAGGTCGTGAACAAGCAGTACTTC; CDR3aa: CATSDQKVVNKQYF; j_gene: TRBJ2-7; v_gene: TRBV24-1; d_gene: .; abundance: .
CDR3nt: TGTGCCAGCAGCCTAGTAGTGGGGGGGCAGTTAAGCACAGATACGCAGTATTTT; CDR3aa: CASSLVVGGQLSTDTQYF; j_gene: TRBJ2-3; v_gene: TRBV5-6; d_gene: .; abundance: few
CDR3nt: TGTGCCAGCAGCTCATTCCGGGGAATCTCACGCACTGAAGCTTTCTTT; CDR3aa: CASSSFRGISRTEAFF; j_gene: TRBJ1-1; v_gene: TRBV6-5; d_gene: .; abundance: few
CDR3nt: TGCAGTGCTTTTCTAATGACGGGACTGGCCTACGAGCAGTACTTC; CDR3aa: CSAFLMTGLAYEQYF; j_gene: TRBJ2-7; v_gene: TRBV20-1; d_gene: .; abundance: .
CDR3nt: TGTGCCAGCAGTGACTCGGAGGCAGATACGCAGTATTTT; CDR3aa: CASSDSEADTQYF; j_gene: TRBJ2-3; v_gene: TRBV6-4; d_gene: .; abundance: medium-sized
CDR3nt: TGTGCCAGCAGCCTACGGACAGGGGCTCATAATTCACCCCTCCACTTT; CDR3aa: CASSLRTGAHNSPLHF; j_gene: TRBJ1-6; v_gene: TRBV7-2; d_gene: TRBD1; abundance: once
CDR3nt: TGTGCCAGCAGCCAAAACAATGAGCAGTTCTTC; CDR3aa: CASSQNNEQFF; j_gene: TRBJ2-1; v_gene: TRBV11-1; d_gene: .; abundance: .